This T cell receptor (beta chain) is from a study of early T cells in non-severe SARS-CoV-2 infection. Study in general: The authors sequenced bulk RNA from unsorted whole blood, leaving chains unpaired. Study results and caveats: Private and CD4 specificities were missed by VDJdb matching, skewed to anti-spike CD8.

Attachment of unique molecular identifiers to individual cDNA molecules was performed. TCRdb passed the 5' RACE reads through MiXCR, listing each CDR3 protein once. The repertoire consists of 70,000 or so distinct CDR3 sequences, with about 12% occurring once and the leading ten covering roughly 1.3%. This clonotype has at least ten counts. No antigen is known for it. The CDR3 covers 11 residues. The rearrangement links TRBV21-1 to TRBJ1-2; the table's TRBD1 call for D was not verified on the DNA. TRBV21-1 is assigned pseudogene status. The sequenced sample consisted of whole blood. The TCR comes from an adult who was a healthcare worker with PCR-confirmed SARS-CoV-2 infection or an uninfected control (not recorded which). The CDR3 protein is CATRYRAGYTF. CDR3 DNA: TGTGCCACCCGATACAGGGCTGGCTACACCTTC.